Below are 22 T cell receptor beta chains sequenced from a single sample in a study of regulatory T cells in long-lasting Graves disease. Arm-PCR of CDR3 regions and iRepertoire HTBI primers were the basis on which TCR beta libraries were built. TCRdb re-derived calls from the multiplex PCR reads in MiXCR, one entry per CDR3 protein. The sample records some 450,000 distinct CDR3 sequences, 20% to 25% being singletons. This sample's time point: persistent/refractory GD, antithyroid drugs over 5 years with positive TRAb. Following extraction of RNA from PBMCs, that RNA was used to make the TCR library. This specimen was peripheral blood mononuclear cells (PBMCs), taken when the disease was refractory, from a patient treated with antithyroid drugs. Receptors originate from a female donor with Graves disease.

This clonotype came up a few times. V is TRBV2 and J is TRBJ1-3; TRBD1 is a possible D gene (5 bases). This CDR3 region has 15 residues. The germline CDR1 and CDR2 sequences are SNHLY and FYNNEI. Trimming cost V 6 bases and J 3 bases, with 15 bases left between them. CDR3 loop: CASRSQGLVGNTIYF. As DNA, the CDR3 is TGTGCCAGCAGGTCCCAGGGATTGGTTGGAAACACCATATATTTT.

This chain links TRBV5-6 with TRBJ1-1, with a tentative D call TRBD1 (5 bases). In germline, CDR1 is SGHDT, CDR2 YYEEEE. Trimming removed 4 bases from V and 5 bases from J, with 15 bases in between. This CDR3 has 14 residues. As DNA, the CDR3 is TGTGCCAGCAGCGTAAAGACAGTTTATACTGAAGCTTTCTTT. Translated: CASSVKTVYTEAFF.

This clonotype turned up a few times. V gene TRBV2 combines with J gene TRBJ1-1, with D possibly being TRBD1 (5 bases). CDR1 is SNHLY, CDR2 FYNNEI, per germline. The CDR3 covers 14 residues. Trimming removed 8 bases at V and 10 bases at J, with 23 bases between. CDR3 residues: CASSNVGGSSVAFF. The CDR3 coding sequence is TGTGCCAGCTCAAACGTGGGGGGGTCTTCTGTAGCTTTCTTT.

The chain is built from TRBV25-1 and TRBJ1-5, with D unresolved. Trimming shortened V by 5 bases and J by 9 bases, and 17 bases separated the two germline ends. The CDR3 spans 14 residues. Germline CDR1 is MGHDK and CDR2 is SYGVNS. In nucleotides, the CDR3 is TGTGCCAGCAGTATTGATTTGGGGTTGCGGCCCCAGCATTTT. Translation: CASSIDLGLRPQHF.

The V call is TRBV9, the J call TRBJ1-2; the D gene is possibly TRBD1 (5 bases). Germline loops: CDR1 SGDLS, CDR2 YYNGEE. The CDR3 loop spans 13 amino acids. V lost 1 base, J lost 7 bases, and 11 bases lay in between. CDR3 in amino acids: CASSVSGGPGYTF. The CDR3 bases are TGTGCCAGCAGCGTATCCGGGGGACCTGGCTACACCTTC.

This clonotype was seen a few times. The CDR3 reads CATGDTEAFF. In DNA, the CDR3 is TGTGCCACCGGGGACACTGAAGCTTTCTTT. The V and J genes are TRBV10-3 and TRBJ1-1, with D unresolved. Trimming left V 10 bases short and J 3 bases short, with 6 bases between. This CDR3 spans 10 amino acids. CDR1 and CDR2 (germline): ENHRY, SYGVKD.

In this sample, this clonotype turned up a few times. This sequence joins TRBV5-1 and TRBJ1-5; D call uncertain. V lost 1 base to trimming and J lost 3 bases, with 11 bases between them. CDR1 SGHRS and CDR2 YFSETQ come from the germline V gene. There are 15 residues in the CDR3. The DNA of the CDR3 is TGCGCCAGCAGCTTGTCAGGAGACTTCAATCAGCCCCAGCATTTT. Translating it yields CASSLSGDFNQPQHF.

V is TRBV5-1 and J is TRBJ2-7, with D unresolved. Germline assignment: CDR1 SGHRS and CDR2 YFSETQ. The CDR3 contains 14 residues. Trimming took 0 bases from V and 0 from J, leaving 7 bases between them. CDR3 nucleotide sequence: TGCGCCAGCAGCTTGGTTGACGGCTCCTACGAGCAGTACTTC. Translated: CASSLVDGSYEQYF.

The chain is built from TRBV28 and TRBJ2-3; 13 bases agree with TRBD2. Germline loops: CDR1 MDHEN, CDR2 SYDVKM. The CDR3 has 15 amino acids. V gave up 5 bases and J gave up 5 bases; unmatched junction bases: 4. The CDR3 DNA reads as TGTGCCAGCAGTACTAGCGGGAGGGCTAGAGATACGCAGTATTTT. It specifies CASSTSGRARDTQYF.

J is TRBJ1-2 and V is TRBV28; 8 positions match TRBD1. Per germline, CDR1 MDHEN and CDR2 SYDVKM. The V gene end was trimmed by 2 bases and the J gene end by 8 bases; junction bases not matched to a gene: 31. The CDR3 is 22 amino acids. The CDR3 sequence is CASSLIARQGAGGVASLGGYTF. CDR3 sequence (DNA): TGTGCCAGCAGTTTAATCGCGCGGCAGGGGGCAGGGGGCGTAGCGTCTTTGGGAGGCTACACCTTC.

The table lists this clonotype with a few counts. The genes are TRBV19 and TRBJ2-1; no clear D. The germline V gene encodes CDR1 LNHDA and CDR2 SQIVND (reference sequence). Between the trimmed V and J ends, which lost 3 bases and 3 bases, there was a span of 6 bases. The CDR3 contains 13 residues. The CDR3, as DNA: TGTGCCAGTAGTATCCCCAACTACAATGAGCAGTTCTTC. Translated: CASSIPNYNEQFF.

This clonotype was observed many times. This chain uses TRBV2 with TRBJ2-7; the D is unclear. The germline CDR1 and CDR2 sequences are SNHLY and FYNNEI. The CDR3 is 16 residues long. Trimming cost V 1 base and J 2 bases, with 15 bases left between them. The CDR3 bases are TGTGCCAGCAGTGAAGTGGTACTTGTTAGGACCTACGAGCAGTACTTC. Residues: CASSEVVLVRTYEQYF.

To note about this clonotype: This clone may be a read error of a much larger clone one base away. The conserved phenylalanine or tryptophan is not found at the CDR3 terminus, so this likely reflects a read error. The rearrangement uses TRBV2 and TRBJ1-1; unclear D gene. The germline V gene encodes CDR1 SNHLY and CDR2 FYNNEI. Trimming took off 3 bases at V and 11 bases at J, with 10 bases between the two ends. This CDR3 contains 11 residues. This CDR3 is CASSDPSPAFL. CDR3 sequence (DNA): TGTGCCAGCAGTGATCCCTCGCCCGCTTTCCTT.

This clonotype was observed at least ten times. The chain couples TRBV12-3 or TRBV12-4 to TRBJ1-6; 10 bases match TRBD1. This CDR3 is built from 14 residues. Trimming at V came to 3 bases and at J to 10 bases, leaving 3 bases not matched to a gene. The CDR3 here is CASSLGQGNSPLHF. In DNA form, the CDR3 reads TGTGCCAGCAGTTTGGGACAGGGGAACTCACCCCTCCACTTT.

This clonotype was observed many times. This chain links TRBV28 with TRBJ2-7, with D tentatively TRBD1 (5 bases). V lost 4 bases to trimming and J lost 3 bases, with 13 bases between them. CDR1 is MDHEN, CDR2 SYDVKM, per germline. The CDR3 is made up of 14 amino acids. CDR3 nucleotide sequence: TGTGCCAGCAGTTCTCAGGGATTGGGCTACGAGCAGTACTTC. It codes for CASSSQGLGYEQYF.

About this clonotype itself: A much larger clone differs by one base, so this may be a read error. V is TRBV28 and J is TRBJ1-2, with D unresolved. CDR3 length equals 11 residues. Germline values: CDR1 MDHEN, CDR2 SYDVKM. The CDR3 reads CVSRLVARYTF. For the CDR3, the DNA is TGTGTCAGCAGATTAGTGGCTCGCTACACCTTC.

This chain joins TRBV29-1 and TRBJ1-2; 7 bases match TRBD1. Germline V gene lookup returns CDR1 SQVTM and CDR2 ANQGSEA. The CDR3 totals 15 residues. V gave up 0 bases and J gave up 3 bases; unmatched junction bases: 7. The CDR3 sequence: CSVEDQLQGHYGYTF. The CDR3 DNA reads as TGCAGCGTTGAAGATCAGTTACAGGGGCACTATGGCTACACCTTC.

As to this clonotype: The CDR3 end shows no conserved phenylalanine or tryptophan, and so a read error is likely. The rearrangement joins TRBV27 to TRBJ1-1; TRBD1 matches 7 bases. V shed 6 bases and J 11 bases; nucleotides not matched to a gene: 18. CDR3 length equals 15 residues. Germline V CDR1 and CDR2: MNHEY, SMNVEV (reference sequence). The CDR3 loop is CASRSRFGQAERAFL. The CDR3 region has the DNA TGTGCCAGCAGATCCCGCTTTGGACAGGCGGAGAGGGCTTTCCTT.

This clonotype was detected a few times. V gene TRBV10-1 combines with J gene TRBJ2-2, with TRBD2 matching over 14 bases. V dropped 6 bases and J dropped 6; count of bases not matched to a gene: 6. The germline V gene has CDR1 WNHNN and CDR2 SYGVQD (reference sequence). The CDR3 runs to 16 residues. For the CDR3, the DNA is TGCGCCAGCAGGGGGACTAGCGGGAGTAAGGCCGGGGAGCTGTTTTTT. Translation: CASRGTSGSKAGELFF.

This clonotype was recorded many times. This rearrangement joins TRBV6-1 to TRBJ2-5, with D perhaps matching TRBD2 (5 bases). The CDR3 covers 15 residues. Trimming took off 6 bases at V and 0 bases at J, with 14 bases between the two ends. Germline V gives CDR1 MNHNS, CDR2 SASEGT. The CDR3 loop is CASRWAGDDQETQYF. The CDR3 coding sequence is TGTGCCAGCAGGTGGGCCGGGGATGACCAAGAGACCCAGTACTTC.

The chain carries TRBV24-1 and TRBJ2-2; 7 bases line up with TRBD1. Germline CDR1 KGHDR, CDR2 SFDVKD. This CDR3 has 15 amino acids. Trimming cost V 5 bases and J 5 bases; bases outside gene matches: 7. CDR3 residues: CATSAVDRATGELFF. Here the CDR3 DNA reads TGTGCCACCAGTGCCGTTGACAGGGCTACCGGGGAGCTGTTTTTT.

This clonotype has a count of ten or more. V usage is TRBV7-2 and J usage is TRBJ1-2; maybe TRBD1 (5 bases). Germline CDR1 reads SGHTA; CDR2 reads FQGNSA. V was pared by 2 bases and J by 0 bases, with 7 bases between. This CDR3 has 14 amino acids. CDR3 in amino acids: CASSLTGANYGYTF. In nucleotides, the CDR3 is TGTGCCAGCAGCTTAACAGGAGCTAACTATGGCTACACCTTC.